This T cell receptor (beta chain) was identified during a study of cytomegalovirus exposure and HLA in healthy donors. General study points: Immune exposure data for these donors was limited to CMV serostatus. In a later analysis, a missense DCLRE1C variant was linked to TCR beta V- and J-gene trimming. There were reportedly fewer N-insertions in an Asian-associated ancestry cluster than the roughly 670-donor mean, in a later analysis. Researchers reported from a later analysis that most CMV-associated TCR beta chains appeared HLA-restricted.

Primers included in the PCR were 60 Vbeta and 13 Jbeta primers. Sequenced by immunoSEQ multiplex PCR; TCRdb stores in-frame clones only, minus some. This sample contains about 50,000 clones. V shed 5 bases and J shed 6 bases, with 13 bases lying between them. Germline lookup yields CDR1 KGHSH and CDR2 LQKENI. The CDR3 sequence is 14 residues long. As for this clone: The antigen is not known.

The sequence was obtained from a woman under 30 in good health and CMV-seronegative. Sample: PBMCs. The chain recombines TRBV18 with TRBJ2-2; tentative D call: TRBD2 (6 bases). The DNA for the CDR3 is TGTGCCAGCTCATCTTGGAGGGGATCCGGGGAGCTGTTTTTT. Protein sequence: CASSSWRGSGELFF.